The present T cell receptor beta chain was sequenced within a study of blood T cell repertoires in COVID-19. Sequencing used immunoSEQ multiplex PCR; TCRdb keeps in-frame clones, though not all of them. The repertoire includes about 280,000 clones, around 87% of them detected once, and less than 2.5% sits in the top ten. The CDR3 is made up of 17 amino acids. Germline V gene lookup returns CDR1 LNHDA and CDR2 SQIVND (reference sequence). V was shortened by 5 bases and J by 0 bases, with 14 bases between the two germline ends. The specimen was peripheral blood. The sequence was collected from a woman aged 25 to 39 who had recovered from COVID-19. The chain employs TRBV19 and TRBJ2-6; D is perhaps TRBD2 (5 bases). DNA for the CDR3: TGTGCCAGTAGTCCCTCGGCGGGCTTCTCTGGGGCCAACGTCCTGACTTTC. Encoded protein: CASSPSAGFSGANVLTF.